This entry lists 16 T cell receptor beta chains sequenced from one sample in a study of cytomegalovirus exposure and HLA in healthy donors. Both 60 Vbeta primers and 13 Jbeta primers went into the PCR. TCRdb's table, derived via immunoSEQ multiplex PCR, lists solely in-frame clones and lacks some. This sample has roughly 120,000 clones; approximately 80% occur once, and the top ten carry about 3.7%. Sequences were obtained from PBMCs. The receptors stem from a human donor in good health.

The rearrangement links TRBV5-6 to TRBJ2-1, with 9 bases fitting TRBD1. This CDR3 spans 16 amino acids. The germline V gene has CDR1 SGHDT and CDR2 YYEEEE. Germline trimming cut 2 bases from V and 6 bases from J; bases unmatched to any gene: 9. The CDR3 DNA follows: TGTGCCAGCAGCTTCACCGGGACAGGGAAGCTCAATGAGCAGTTCTTC. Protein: CASSFTGTGKLNEQFF. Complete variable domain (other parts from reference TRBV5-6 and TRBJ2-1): DAGVTQSPTHLIKTRGQQVTLRCSPKSGHDTVSWYQQALGQGPQFIFQYYEEEERQRGNFPDRFSGHQFPNYSSELNVNALLLGDSALYLCASSFTGTGKLNEQFFGPGTRLTVL.

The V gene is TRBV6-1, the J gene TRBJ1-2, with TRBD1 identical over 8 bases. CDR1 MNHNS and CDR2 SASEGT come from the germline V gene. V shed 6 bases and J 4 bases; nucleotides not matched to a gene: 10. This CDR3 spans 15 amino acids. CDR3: CASRAPTGVGYGYTF. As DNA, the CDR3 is TGTGCCAGCAGAGCCCCGACAGGGGTGGGCTATGGCTACACCTTC.

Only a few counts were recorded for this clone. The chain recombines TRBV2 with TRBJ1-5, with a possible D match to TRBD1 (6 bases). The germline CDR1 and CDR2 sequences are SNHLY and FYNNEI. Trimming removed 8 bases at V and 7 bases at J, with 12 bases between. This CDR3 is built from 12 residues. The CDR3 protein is CASGAGVQPQHF. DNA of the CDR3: TGTGCCAGCGGGGCAGGGGTCCAGCCCCAGCATTTT.

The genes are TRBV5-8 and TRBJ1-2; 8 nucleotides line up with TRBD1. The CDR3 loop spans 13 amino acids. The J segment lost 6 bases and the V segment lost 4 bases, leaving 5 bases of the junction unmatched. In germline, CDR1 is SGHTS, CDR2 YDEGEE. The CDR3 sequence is CASSIGQGDGYTF. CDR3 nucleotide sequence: TGTGCCAGCAGCATCGGACAGGGAGATGGCTACACCTTC.

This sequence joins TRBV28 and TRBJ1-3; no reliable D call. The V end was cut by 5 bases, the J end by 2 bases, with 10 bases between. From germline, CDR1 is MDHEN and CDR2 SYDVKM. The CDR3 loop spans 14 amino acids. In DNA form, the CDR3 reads TGTGCCAGCAGTACCCCTAGCCCTGGAAACACCATATATTTT. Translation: CASSTPSPGNTIYF. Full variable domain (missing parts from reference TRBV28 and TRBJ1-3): DVKVTQSSRYLVKRTGEKVFLECVQDMDHENMFWYRQDPGLGLRLIYFSYDVKMKEKGDIPEGYSVSREKKERFSLILESASTNQTSMYLCASSTPSPGNTIYFGEGSWLTVV.

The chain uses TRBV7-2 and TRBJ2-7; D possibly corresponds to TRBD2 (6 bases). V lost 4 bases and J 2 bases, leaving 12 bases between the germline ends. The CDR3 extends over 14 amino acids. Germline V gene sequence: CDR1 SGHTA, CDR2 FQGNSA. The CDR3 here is CASSSVEGTYEQYF. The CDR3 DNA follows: TGTGCCAGCAGCTCGGTGGAGGGGACCTACGAGCAGTACTTC.

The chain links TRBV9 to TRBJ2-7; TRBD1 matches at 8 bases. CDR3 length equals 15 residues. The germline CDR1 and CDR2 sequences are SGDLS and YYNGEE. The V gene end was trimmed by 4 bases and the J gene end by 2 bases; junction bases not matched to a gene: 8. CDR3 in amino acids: CASSPRQGLTYEQYF. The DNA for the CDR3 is TGTGCCAGCAGCCCCAGACAGGGGTTAACCTACGAGCAGTACTTC. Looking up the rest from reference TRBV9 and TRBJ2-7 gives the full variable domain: DSGVTQTPKHLITATGQRVTLRCSPRSGDLSVYWYQQSLDQGLQFLIQYYNGEERAKGNILERFSAQQFPDLHSELNLSSLELGDSALYFCASSPRQGLTYEQYFGPGTRLTVT.

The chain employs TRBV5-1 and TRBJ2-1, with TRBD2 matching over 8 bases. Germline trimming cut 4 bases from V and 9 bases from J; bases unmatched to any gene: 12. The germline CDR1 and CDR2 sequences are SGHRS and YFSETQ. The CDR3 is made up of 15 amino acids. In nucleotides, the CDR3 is TGCGCCAGCAGCCCCGGGACTAGAGGGATCGGTGAGCAGTTCTTC. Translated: CASSPGTRGIGEQFF.

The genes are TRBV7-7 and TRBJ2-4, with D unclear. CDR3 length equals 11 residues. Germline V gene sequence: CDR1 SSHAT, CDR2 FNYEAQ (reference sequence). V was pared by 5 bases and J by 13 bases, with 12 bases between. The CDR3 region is CASSEEFRQYF. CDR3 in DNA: TGTGCCAGCAGCGAGGAGTTCCGGCAGTACTTC.

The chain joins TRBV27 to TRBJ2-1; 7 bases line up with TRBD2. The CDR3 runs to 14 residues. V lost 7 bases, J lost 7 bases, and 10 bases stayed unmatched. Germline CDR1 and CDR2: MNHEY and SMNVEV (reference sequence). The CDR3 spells CASTTVTSRNEQFF. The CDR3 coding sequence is TGTGCCAGCACCACCGTGACTAGCAGAAATGAGCAGTTCTTC.

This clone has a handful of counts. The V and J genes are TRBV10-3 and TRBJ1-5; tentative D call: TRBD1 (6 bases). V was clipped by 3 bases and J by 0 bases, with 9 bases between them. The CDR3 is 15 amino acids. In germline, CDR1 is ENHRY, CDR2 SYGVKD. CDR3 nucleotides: TGTGCCATCAGTGACGGACAGCTTAGCAATCAGCCCCAGCATTTT. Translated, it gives CAISDGQLSNQPQHF.

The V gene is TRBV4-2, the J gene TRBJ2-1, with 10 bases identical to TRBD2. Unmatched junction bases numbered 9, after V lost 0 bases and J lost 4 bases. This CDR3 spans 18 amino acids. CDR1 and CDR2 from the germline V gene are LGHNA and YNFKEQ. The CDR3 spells CASSQEARLAGGYNEQFF. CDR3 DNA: TGTGCCAGCAGCCAAGAAGCCCGACTAGCGGGTGGGTACAATGAGCAGTTCTTC.

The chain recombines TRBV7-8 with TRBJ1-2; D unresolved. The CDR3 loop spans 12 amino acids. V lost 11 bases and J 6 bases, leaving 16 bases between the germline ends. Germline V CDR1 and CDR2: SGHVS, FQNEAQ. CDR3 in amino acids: CACSEGFDGYTF. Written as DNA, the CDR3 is TGTGCCTGTTCGGAGGGTTTCGATGGCTACACCTTC.

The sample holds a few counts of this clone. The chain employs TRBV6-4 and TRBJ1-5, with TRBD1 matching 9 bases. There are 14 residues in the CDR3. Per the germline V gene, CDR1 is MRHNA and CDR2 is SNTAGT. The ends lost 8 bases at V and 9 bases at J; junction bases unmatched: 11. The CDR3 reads CASSRQGDNGPQHF. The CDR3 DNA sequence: TGTGCCAGCTCAAGACAGGGGGACAATGGGCCCCAGCATTTT.

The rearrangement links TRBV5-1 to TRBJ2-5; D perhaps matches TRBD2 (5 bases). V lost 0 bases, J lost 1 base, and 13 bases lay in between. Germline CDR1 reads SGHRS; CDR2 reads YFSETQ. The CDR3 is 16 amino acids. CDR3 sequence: CASSLGLGVGQETQYF. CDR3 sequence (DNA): TGCGCCAGCAGCTTGGGGCTGGGAGTGGGCCAAGAGACCCAGTACTTC.

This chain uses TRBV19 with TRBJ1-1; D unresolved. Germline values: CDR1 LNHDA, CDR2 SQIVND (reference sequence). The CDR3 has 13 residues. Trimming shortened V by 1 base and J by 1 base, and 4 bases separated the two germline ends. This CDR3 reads CASSIVQNTEAFF. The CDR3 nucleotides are TGTGCCAGTAGTATAGTACAGAACACTGAAGCTTTCTTT.